The clone carrying this T cell receptor (beta chain) has only a few counts. Trimming took 4 bases from V and 7 from J; bases not matched to a gene: 7. The CDR3 is 15 amino acids. The germline V gene encodes CDR1 MNHNS and CDR2 SASEGT. Profiled with immunoSEQ multiplex PCR; TCRdb holds only in-frame clones, not every one. The repertoire includes about 84,000 clones, around 80% of them detected once, and more than 8% sits in the top ten. The record originates from a study of PD-L1 blockade in urothelial cancer. In the study overall: About 85% of the roughly 30 patients comprised males who had bladder-origin urothelial cancer. Researchers looked at the blood 3 weeks (second dose) and 6 weeks after treatment began.

The sequence came from a man in his sixties or seventies with urothelial cancer. J is TRBJ2-7 and V is TRBV6-1; 13 bases align to TRBD2. Sequenced material: PBMCs, taken around atezolizumab (anti-PD-L1) treatment. CDR3 DNA: TGTGCCAGCAGTGTGGAACTAGCGGGGGGGGGAGAGCAGTACTTC. Protein product: CASSVELAGGGEQYF.